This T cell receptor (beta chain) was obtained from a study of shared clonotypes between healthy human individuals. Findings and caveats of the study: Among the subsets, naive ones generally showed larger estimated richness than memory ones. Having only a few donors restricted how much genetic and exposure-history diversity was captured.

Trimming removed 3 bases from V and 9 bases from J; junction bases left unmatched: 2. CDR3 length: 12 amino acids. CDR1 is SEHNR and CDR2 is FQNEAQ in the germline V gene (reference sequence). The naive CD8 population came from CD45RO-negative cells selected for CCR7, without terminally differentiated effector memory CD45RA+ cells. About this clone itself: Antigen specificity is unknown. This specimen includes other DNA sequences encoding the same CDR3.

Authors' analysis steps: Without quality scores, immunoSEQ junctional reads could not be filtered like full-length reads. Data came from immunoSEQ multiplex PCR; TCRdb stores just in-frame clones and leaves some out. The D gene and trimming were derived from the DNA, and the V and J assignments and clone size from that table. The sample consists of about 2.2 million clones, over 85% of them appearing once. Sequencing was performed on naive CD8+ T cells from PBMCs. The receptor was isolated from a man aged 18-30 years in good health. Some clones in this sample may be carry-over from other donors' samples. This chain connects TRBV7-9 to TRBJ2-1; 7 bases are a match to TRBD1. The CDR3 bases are TGTGCCAGCAGCTTCACAGGGGTTGAGCAGTTCTTC. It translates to CASSFTGVEQFF.